The rows below give T cell receptor beta chains drawn from one sample of a study of cytomegalovirus exposure and HLA in healthy donors. The data were produced by immunoSEQ multiplex PCR, yet TCRdb's version contains in-frame clones alone and is incomplete. The table has about 130,000 clones, almost 85% seen once. Material for sequencing was PBMCs. Receptors were obtained from a boy aged 2 to 9 in good health and CMV-seronegative. Each CDR3 is given with its conserved first and last residue. The D gene is left open where the match is weak. Some rows have no size entry. The others give once, few or many, or a class for an expanded clone.

CDR3nt,CDR3aa,v_gene,d_gene,abundance,j_gene,len
TGTGCCAGCAGTGACATCCCAGGGGGGAGCACAGATACGCAGTATTTT,CASSDIPGGSTDTQYF,TRBV6-1,-,few,TRBJ2-3,16
TGTGCCTGGAGCGATGGATATGGGGGCCCATACGAGCAGTACTTC,CAWSDGYGGPYEQYF,TRBV30,-,-,TRBJ2-7,15
TGTGCCAGCAGCTCCGGATTAGACAGAGACGGAAACACCATATATTTT,CASSSGLDRDGNTIYF,TRBV7-9,-,-,TRBJ1-3,16
TGTGCCAGCAGTACACAGACTAGCCCAGATACGCAGTATTTT,CASSTQTSPDTQYF,TRBV6-5,TRBD2,once,TRBJ2-3,14
TGTGCCAGCAGCCAAGTACTAGCGGGGGGCCATATCGATGAGCAGTTCTTC,CASSQVLAGGHIDEQFF,TRBV4-2,TRBD2,once,TRBJ2-1,17
TGTGCCAGCAGCCTGGACAGGGGGAACACTGAAGCTTTCTTT,CASSLDRGNTEAFF,TRBV14,TRBD1,-,TRBJ1-1,14
TGTGCCAGCAGTGAGTCAGGGGACTCTGGGGCCAACGTCCTGACTTTC,CASSESGDSGANVLTF,TRBV6-4,-,-,TRBJ2-6,16
TGTGCCAGCGGACTATTCTCCTACGAGCAGTACTTC,CASGLFSYEQYF,TRBV27,-,-,TRBJ2-7,12
TGCGCCAGCAGCCAAGATACCGTAGCCCGAGAGACCCAGTACTTC,CASSQDTVARETQYF,TRBV4-1,-,-,TRBJ2-5,15
TGTGCCATCAGGGAGACAGGAGTAGTCTCTGGAAACACCATATATTTT,CAIRETGVVSGNTIYF,TRBV10-3,-,-,TRBJ1-3,16
TGTGCCAGTAGGGTATCTTGGGGGGATAGCAATCAGCCCCAGCATTTT,CASRVSWGDSNQPQHF,TRBV19,-,-,TRBJ1-5,16
TGTGCCAGCAGCCAAGGGTTGAACAGGAACACTGAAGCTTTCTTT,CASSQGLNRNTEAFF,TRBV14,-,-,TRBJ1-1,15
TGTGCCAGCGGGGGGGGACACTTATATAATTCACCCCTCCACTTT,CASGGGHLYNSPLHF,TRBV6-1,-,-,TRBJ1-6,15
TGTGCCAGCAGTGCCGGGGGGTACGAGCAGTACTTC,CASSAGGYEQYF,TRBV6-6,TRBD2,-,TRBJ2-7,12
TGTGCCAGCAGGGGGGGGACAGGGGCTCTCGGCTACACCTTC,CASRGGTGALGYTF,TRBV6-1,TRBD1,-,TRBJ1-2,14
TGTGCCAGCAGCGTAGTAGGGACAGGGGGTAACAATGAGCAGTTCTTC,CASSVVGTGGNNEQFF,TRBV9,TRBD1,-,TRBJ2-1,16
TGTGCCAGCAGCTCGGGACTCTATGGCTACACCTTC,CASSSGLYGYTF,TRBV13,-,-,TRBJ1-2,12
TGTGCCAGCAGCTTGGCAGGACTTCAGAGAACAGATACGCAGTATTTT,CASSLAGLQRTDTQYF,TRBV7-9,-,few,TRBJ2-3,16
TGCAGCGTTTTTCTCCGGGGGGTCTCCTACGAGCAGTACTTC,CSVFLRGVSYEQYF,TRBV29-1,TRBD2,-,TRBJ2-7,14
TGTGCCAGTAACGAGGGGACAGAGACCGGGGAGCTGTTTTTT,CASNEGTETGELFF,TRBV19,TRBD1,-,TRBJ2-2,14
TGCGCCAGCAGCCAACTAGCGGGGGGGACAAACACAGATACGCAGTATTTT,CASSQLAGGTNTDTQYF,TRBV4-3,TRBD2,-,TRBJ2-3,17
TGTGCCAGCTCGACTGCCCCAGGGGGCCAAGATACGCAGTATTTT,CASSTAPGGQDTQYF,TRBV6-4,TRBD1,-,TRBJ2-3,15
TGTGCCAGCAGCTTAGATAGTAAGGGGACTGGAAACACCATATATTTT,CASSLDSKGTGNTIYF,TRBV7-6,-,-,TRBJ1-3,16
TGTGCCATCAGTGAGTCCTGGGGGGAGCCCGGGGAGCTGTTTTTT,CAISESWGEPGELFF,TRBV10-3,-,many,TRBJ2-2,15
TGTGCCTGGAACCGACAGGTAGAAAAACTGTTTTTT,CAWNRQVEKLFF,TRBV30,-,-,TRBJ1-4,12
TGTGCCAGTATCCCTCGGGGGGCGAACACCGGGGAGCTGTTTTTT,CASIPRGANTGELFF,TRBV19,TRBD2,-,TRBJ2-2,15
TGCGCCAGCAGCCAAGATCTCGGGCGGGATGAGCAGTTCTTC,CASSQDLGRDEQFF,TRBV4-3,-,-,TRBJ2-1,14
TGTGCCAGCATTGGACAGGGCCGCGAAAAACTGTTTTTT,CASIGQGREKLFF,TRBV2,TRBD1,once,TRBJ1-4,13
TGCAGCGTTGCCAAGACAGGGAATCAGCCCCAGCATTTT,CSVAKTGNQPQHF,TRBV29-1,TRBD1,-,TRBJ1-5,13
TGTGCCAGCAGCTTGTCAGGGGGTATTTCTGAAGCTTTCTTT,CASSLSGGISEAFF,TRBV7-9,TRBD1,-,TRBJ1-1,14
TGCGCCAGCAGTTATGAAGGACACGTAAACACCGGGGAGCTGTTTTTT,CASSYEGHVNTGELFF,TRBV4-1,-,-,TRBJ2-2,16
TGTGCCAGCAGCCACCCCTCGGGGGGGTCCTACAATGAGCAGTTCTTC,CASSHPSGGSYNEQFF,TRBV7-9,TRBD2,-,TRBJ2-1,16
TGTGCCAGCAGCTTAGGGGGGGGGCAGGGAGACAATGAGCAGTTCTTC,CASSLGGGQGDNEQFF,TRBV13,-,-,TRBJ2-1,16
TGTGCCAGCAGTTACTCGCCCGAGCTCTCTGGAAACACCATATATTTT,CASSYSPELSGNTIYF,TRBV6-5,-,-,TRBJ1-3,16
TGTGCCACCAGCCCTCCTAGCGTCCGAGAGCAGTTCTTC,CATSPPSVREQFF,TRBV15,-,-,TRBJ2-1,13
TGTGCCAGCAGCTTTGGGCCAATAACCTACGAGCAGTACTTC,CASSFGPITYEQYF,TRBV5-5,-,-,TRBJ2-7,14
TGTGCCAGCAGCGTAGACGGGGCGAACACCGGGGAGCTGTTTTTT,CASSVDGANTGELFF,TRBV9,-,-,TRBJ2-2,15
TGTGCCAGCAGTCCAGGACAGGGCTCCTATGGCTACACCTTC,CASSPGQGSYGYTF,TRBV27,TRBD1,-,TRBJ1-2,14
TGTGCCAGCACCAGGGCCCTAGCTAACTATGGCTACACCTTC,CASTRALANYGYTF,TRBV6-5,-,once,TRBJ1-2,14
TGTGCCAGCAGTCCTGTGCGGGGTCGAGAGACCCAGTACTTC,CASSPVRGRETQYF,TRBV6-1,-,once,TRBJ2-5,14
TGTGCCTGGAGTGTCGGGGTGAATCAGCCCCAGCATTTT,CAWSVGVNQPQHF,TRBV30,-,-,TRBJ1-5,13
TGTGCCAGCAGTCCACGGACTAGCGGGGGGGCGGATACGCAGTATTTT,CASSPRTSGGADTQYF,TRBV6-4,TRBD2,-,TRBJ2-3,16
TGTGCCAGCAGCTTAGACGGGGGGGGCTCCTACAATGAGCAGTTCTTC,CASSLDGGGSYNEQFF,TRBV7-8,TRBD2,-,TRBJ2-1,16
TGCGCCAGCAGCCGGGGACTTAACTACGAGCAGTACTTC,CASSRGLNYEQYF,TRBV4-3,-,once,TRBJ2-7,13
TGCAGCGTTGAGACAGAGGTTAGCTACAATGAGCAGTTCTTC,CSVETEVSYNEQFF,TRBV29-1,-,-,TRBJ2-1,14